This T cell receptor (beta chain) was observed in a study of metastatic and nonmetastatic thyroid tumors. Study-level background: The comparison covered peripheral blood and tumor or nodule tissue in malignant and benign thyroid patients.

Using MiXCR, TCRdb re-called clones from the PCR reads. The table shows several thousand clones, with over 12% occurring only once. By sample fraction, this clone is medium-sized (0.01 to 0.1%). None of the patients had undergone any treatment ahead of thyroid surgery. The CDR3 has 12 residues. Trimming removed 5 bases at V and 11 bases at J, with 12 bases between. The genes are TRBV12-3 or TRBV12-4 and TRBJ1-4; unclear D gene. The sequence was collected from a female donor with papillary thyroid cancer or a benign thyroid nodule (not recorded which). Some clones in this sample may be carry-over from other donors' samples. The sequencing input was blood. The CDR3 protein is CASSGEGIKLFF. Written as DNA, the CDR3 is TGTGCCAGCAGTGGGGAGGGTATCAAACTGTTTTTT.